The text below deals with one T cell receptor (beta chain). This sample was included in a study of blood T cell repertoires in COVID-19. The CDR3 runs 14 residues. The V end lost 7 bases, the J end lost 2 bases, and 16 bases lay between the germline ends. The germline gives CDR1 SGHRS, CDR2 YFSETQ. Measured with immunoSEQ multiplex PCR; TCRdb has only the in-frame clones, and not every one. The data show about 250,000 clones, with roughly 80% seen just once and over 7.5% held by the top ten. This receptor was taken from a man older than 75 with acute or convalescent COVID-19. The J gene is TRBJ2-7, the V gene TRBV5-1; tentative D call: TRBD1 (6 bases). The sample taken for sequencing was peripheral blood. The CDR3: CASGTRDITYEQYF. CDR3 in DNA: TGCGCCAGCGGGACCAGGGACATAACCTACGAGCAGTACTTC.